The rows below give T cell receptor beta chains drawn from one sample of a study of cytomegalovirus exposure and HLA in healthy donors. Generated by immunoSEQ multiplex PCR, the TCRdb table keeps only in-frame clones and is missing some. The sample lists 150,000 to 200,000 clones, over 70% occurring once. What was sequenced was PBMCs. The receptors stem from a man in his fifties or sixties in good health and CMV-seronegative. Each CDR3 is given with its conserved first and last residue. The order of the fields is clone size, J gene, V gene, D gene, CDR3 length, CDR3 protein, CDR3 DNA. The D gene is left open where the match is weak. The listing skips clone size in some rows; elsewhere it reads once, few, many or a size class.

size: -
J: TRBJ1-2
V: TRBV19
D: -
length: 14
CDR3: CASSTGTRGYGYTF
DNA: TGTGCCAGTAGTACCGGGACAAGGGGATATGGCTACACCTTC

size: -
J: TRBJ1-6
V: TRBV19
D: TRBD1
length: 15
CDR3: CASSPWGTVNSPLHF
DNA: TGTGCCAGTAGTCCATGGGGGACAGTGAATTCACCCCTCCACTTT

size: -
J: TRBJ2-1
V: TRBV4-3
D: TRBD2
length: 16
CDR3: CASSQELAGDYNEQFF
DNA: TGCGCCAGCAGCCAAGAACTAGCGGGGGACTACAATGAGCAGTTCTTC

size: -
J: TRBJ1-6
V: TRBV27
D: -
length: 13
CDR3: CASSLYGESPLHF
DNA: TGTGCCAGCAGCTTATACGGGGAATCACCCCTCCACTTT

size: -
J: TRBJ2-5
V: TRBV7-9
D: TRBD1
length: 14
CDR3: CASSPRTGEKTQYF
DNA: TGTGCCAGCAGCCCCCGGACAGGGGAAAAGACCCAGTACTTC

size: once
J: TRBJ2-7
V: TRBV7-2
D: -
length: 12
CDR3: CASSPGGWEQYF
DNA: TGTGCCAGCAGCCCCGGTGGTTGGGAGCAGTACTTC

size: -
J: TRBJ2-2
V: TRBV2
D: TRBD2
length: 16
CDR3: CASSEWGGGATGELFF
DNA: TGTGCCAGCAGTGAATGGGGCGGGGGGGCCACCGGGGAGCTGTTTTTT

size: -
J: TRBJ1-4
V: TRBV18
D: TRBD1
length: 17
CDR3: CASSPLGQGATNEKLFF
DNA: TGTGCCAGCTCACCCCTGGGACAGGGGGCGACTAATGAAAAACTGTTTTTT

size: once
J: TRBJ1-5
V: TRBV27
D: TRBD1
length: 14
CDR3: CASRSGTGVQPQHF
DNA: TGTGCCAGCAGATCCGGGACAGGCGTACAGCCCCAGCATTTT

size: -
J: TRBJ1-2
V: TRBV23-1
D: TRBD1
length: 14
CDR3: CASSQGQVPYGYTF
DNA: TGCGCCAGCAGTCAGGGACAGGTCCCCTATGGCTACACCTTC

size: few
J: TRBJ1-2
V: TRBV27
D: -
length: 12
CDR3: CASRLGVAGYTF
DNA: TGTGCCAGCCGCCTAGGCGTAGCTGGCTACACCTTC

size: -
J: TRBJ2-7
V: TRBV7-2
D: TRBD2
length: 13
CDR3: CASSISGTSSQYF
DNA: TGTGCCAGCAGCATTTCCGGGACTAGTTCTCAGTACTTC

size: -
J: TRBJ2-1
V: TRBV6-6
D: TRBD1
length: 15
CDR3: CASSLRQGAYNEQFF
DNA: TGTGCCAGCAGCCTAAGACAGGGGGCCTACAATGAGCAGTTCTTC

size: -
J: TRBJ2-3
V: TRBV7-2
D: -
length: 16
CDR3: CASSFDIRESTDTQYF
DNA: TGTGCCAGCAGCTTCGATATAAGGGAGAGCACAGATACGCAGTATTTT

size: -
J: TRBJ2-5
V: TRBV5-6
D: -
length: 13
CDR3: CASEYRGRETQYF
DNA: TGTGCCAGCGAGTATAGGGGTAGGGAGACCCAGTACTTC

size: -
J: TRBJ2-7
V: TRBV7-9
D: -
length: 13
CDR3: CASSSERAYEQYF
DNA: TGTGCCAGCAGCTCTGAGAGAGCCTACGAGCAGTACTTC

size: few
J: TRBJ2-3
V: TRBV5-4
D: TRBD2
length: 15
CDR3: CASSSGLAGTDTQYF
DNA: TGTGCCAGCAGCTCGGGACTAGCGGGCACAGATACGCAGTATTTT

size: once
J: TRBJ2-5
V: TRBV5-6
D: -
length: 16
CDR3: CASSLGLTEKQETQYF
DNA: TGTGCCAGCAGCTTGGGGTTGACAGAGAAACAAGAGACCCAGTACTTC

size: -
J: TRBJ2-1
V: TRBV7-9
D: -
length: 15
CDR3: CASSVGGAGYNEQFF
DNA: TGTGCCAGCAGCGTAGGTGGGGCTGGATACAATGAGCAGTTCTTC

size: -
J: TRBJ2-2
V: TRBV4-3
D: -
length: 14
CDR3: CASSQGLDTGELFF
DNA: TGCGCCAGCAGCCAAGGGCTAGACACCGGGGAGCTGTTTTTT

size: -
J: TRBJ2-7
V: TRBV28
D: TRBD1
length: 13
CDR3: CASLQGSSYEQYF
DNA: TGTGCCTCCTTACAGGGGAGCTCCTACGAGCAGTACTTC

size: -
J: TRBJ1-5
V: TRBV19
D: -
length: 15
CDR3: CASRIKSESNQPQHF
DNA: TGTGCCAGTAGGATCAAGTCGGAGAGCAATCAGCCCCAGCATTTT

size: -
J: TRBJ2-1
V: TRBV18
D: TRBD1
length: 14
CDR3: CASSPVTGVDEQFF
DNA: TGTGCCAGCTCACCTGTGACAGGGGTCGATGAGCAGTTCTTC

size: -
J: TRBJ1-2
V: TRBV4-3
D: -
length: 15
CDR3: CASSRLLAGDYGYTF
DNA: TGCGCCAGCAGCCGGCTCTTGGCAGGGGACTATGGCTACACCTTC

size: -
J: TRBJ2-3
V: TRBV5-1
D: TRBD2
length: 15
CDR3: CASGGTSKGGATQYF
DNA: TGCGCCAGCGGTGGGACTAGCAAGGGTGGAGCTACGCAGTATTTT

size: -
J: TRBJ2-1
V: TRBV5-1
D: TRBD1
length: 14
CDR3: CASRAGTGYNEQFF
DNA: TGCGCCAGCCGAGCCGGGACAGGTTACAATGAGCAGTTCTTC

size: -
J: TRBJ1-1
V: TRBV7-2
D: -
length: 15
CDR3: CASRTGAGSGTEAFF
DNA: TGTGCCAGCAGAACGGGAGCAGGGAGCGGCACTGAAGCTTTCTTT

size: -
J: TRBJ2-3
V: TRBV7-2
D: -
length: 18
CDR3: CASSLVGVLAVSTDTQYF
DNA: TGTGCCAGCAGCTTAGTGGGGGTTTTAGCGGTAAGCACAGATACGCAGTATTTT

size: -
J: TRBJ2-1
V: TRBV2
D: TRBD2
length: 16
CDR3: CASSEYGLAGGIEQFF
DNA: TGTGCCAGCAGTGAATACGGACTAGCGGGGGGGATTGAGCAGTTCTTC

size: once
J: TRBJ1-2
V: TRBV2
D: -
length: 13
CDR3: CASSDQRIYGYTF
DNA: TGTGCCAGCAGTGACCAGCGGATTTATGGCTACACCTTC

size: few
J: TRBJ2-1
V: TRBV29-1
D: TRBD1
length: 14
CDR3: CSVEGQGAINEQFF
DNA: TGCAGCGTTGAGGGACAGGGGGCAATAAATGAGCAGTTCTTC

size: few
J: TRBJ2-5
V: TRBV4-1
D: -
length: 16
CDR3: CASSQDGDWTEETQYF
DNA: TGCGCCAGCAGCCAAGATGGGGACTGGACCGAAGAGACCCAGTACTTC

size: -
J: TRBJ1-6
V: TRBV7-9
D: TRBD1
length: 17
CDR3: CSSSLRDRSSYNSPLHF
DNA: TGTTCCAGCAGCTTACGGGACAGAAGCTCCTATAATTCACCCCTCCACTTT

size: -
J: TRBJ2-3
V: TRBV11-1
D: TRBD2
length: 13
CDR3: CASRLDPSSGKYF
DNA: TGTGCCAGCAGATTAGACCCCAGCAGCGGGAAGTATTTT

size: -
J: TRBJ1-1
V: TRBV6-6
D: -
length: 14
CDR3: CASSYSYRNTEAFF
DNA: TGTGCCAGCAGTTACTCGTATCGGAACACTGAAGCTTTCTTT

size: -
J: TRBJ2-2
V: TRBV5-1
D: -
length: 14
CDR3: CASSLSQNTGELFF
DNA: TGCGCCAGCAGCTTGTCACAGAACACCGGGGAGCTGTTTTTT

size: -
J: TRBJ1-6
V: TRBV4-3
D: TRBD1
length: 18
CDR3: CASSPRSGQGSRNSPLHF
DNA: TGCGCCAGCAGCCCCCGCTCCGGACAGGGGAGTCGGAATTCACCCCTCCACTTT

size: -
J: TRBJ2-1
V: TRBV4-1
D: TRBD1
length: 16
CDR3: CASSHPPMDRVDEQFF
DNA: TGCGCCAGCAGCCATCCACCTATGGACAGGGTCGATGAGCAGTTCTTC

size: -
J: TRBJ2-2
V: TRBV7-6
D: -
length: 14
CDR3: CASSLDTNTGELFF
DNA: TGTGCCAGCAGCTTGGACACGAACACCGGGGAGCTGTTTTTT

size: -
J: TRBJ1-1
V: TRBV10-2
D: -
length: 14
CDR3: CASSESTGRTEAFF
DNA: TGCGCCAGCAGTGAGTCGACAGGAAGAACTGAAGCTTTCTTT

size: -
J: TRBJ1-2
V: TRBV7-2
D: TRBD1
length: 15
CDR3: CASSFAGTANYGYTF
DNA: TGTGCCAGCAGCTTTGCAGGGACAGCTAACTATGGCTACACCTTC

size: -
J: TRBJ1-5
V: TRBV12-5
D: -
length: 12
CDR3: CASGLAGQPQHF
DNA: TGTGCTAGTGGTTTGGCCGGTCAGCCCCAGCATTTT

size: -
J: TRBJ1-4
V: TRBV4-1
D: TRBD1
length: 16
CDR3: CASSQGPTGVNEKLFF
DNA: TGCGCCAGCAGCCAAGGCCCGACAGGGGTTAATGAAAAACTGTTTTTT

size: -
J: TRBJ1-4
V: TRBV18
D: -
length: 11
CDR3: CASSPSEKLFF
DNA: TGTGCCAGCTCACCCTCGGAAAAACTGTTTTTT

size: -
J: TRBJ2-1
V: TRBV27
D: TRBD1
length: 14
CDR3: CASSSWTGDNEQFF
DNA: TGTGCCAGCAGTTCCTGGACAGGGGACAATGAGCAGTTCTTC

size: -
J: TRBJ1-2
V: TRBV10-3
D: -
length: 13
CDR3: CAISATGLYGYTF
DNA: TGTGCCATCAGTGCCACAGGCCTCTATGGCTACACCTTC

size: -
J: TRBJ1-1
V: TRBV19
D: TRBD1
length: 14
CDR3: CASSTRGAGTEAFF
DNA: TGTGCCAGTAGTACCAGGGGGGCGGGCACTGAAGCTTTCTTT

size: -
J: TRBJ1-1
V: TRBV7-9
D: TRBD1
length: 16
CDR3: CSSSRDRGQGNTEAFF
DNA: TGTTCCAGCAGCCGGGACAGGGGGCAGGGGAACACTGAAGCTTTCTTT

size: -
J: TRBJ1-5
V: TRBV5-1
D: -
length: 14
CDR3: CASSLAGLDQPQHF
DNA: TGCGCCAGCAGCTTGGCCGGGTTAGATCAGCCCCAGCATTTT

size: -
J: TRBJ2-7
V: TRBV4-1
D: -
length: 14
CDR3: CASSTNTIRYEQYF
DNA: TGCGCCAGCAGCACGAATACGATCCGCTATGAGCAGTACTTC

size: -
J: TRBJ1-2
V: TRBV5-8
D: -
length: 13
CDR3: CASSFGGNYGYTF
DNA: TGTGCCAGCAGCTTCGGGGGGAACTATGGCTACACCTTC

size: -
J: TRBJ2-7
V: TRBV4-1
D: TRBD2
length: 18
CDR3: CASSQVAGTEFSSYEQYF
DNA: TGCGCCAGCAGCCAGGTAGCGGGGACCGAATTCAGCTCCTACGAGCAGTACTTC

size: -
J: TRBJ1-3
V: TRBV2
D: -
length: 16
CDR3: CASSEGGRRGGATIYF
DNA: TGTGCCAGCAGTGAAGGGGGCCGTCGAGGGGGTGCTACCATATATTTT